Listed below are T cell receptor beta chains from one sample, sequenced in a study of T cells in Graves' hyperthyroidism and ophthalmopathy. TCRdb independently ran MiXCR on the multiplex PCR reads; one entry per CDR3 protein. The table shows around 350,000 distinct CDR3 sequences, with 15% to 17% occurring only once. The specimen was blood. Every receptor here comes from a woman aged 18-30 years with Graves' hyperthyroidism that later progressed to Graves' ophthalmopathy. Each CDR3 is given with its conserved first and last residue. The D gene is left open where the match is weak.

d_call: TRBD1; j_call: TRBJ2-7; v_call: TRBV20-1; cdr3_aa: CSARGRTGGPYEQYF
d_call: .; j_call: TRBJ2-1; v_call: TRBV18; cdr3_aa: CASSPGLRGFLGSDEQFF
d_call: .; j_call: TRBJ1-1; v_call: TRBV2; cdr3_aa: CASSDVMNTEAFF
d_call: .; j_call: TRBJ1-1; v_call: TRBV27; cdr3_aa: CASISDRFNTEAFF
d_call: .; j_call: TRBJ2-7; v_call: TRBV27; cdr3_aa: CASSPQAPQGFEQYF
d_call: .; j_call: TRBJ2-7; v_call: TRBV20-1; cdr3_aa: CSARDGGGAAHEQYF
d_call: TRBD2; j_call: TRBJ2-5; v_call: TRBV6-1; cdr3_aa: CASSEVDGLAGQQETQYF
d_call: .; j_call: TRBJ2-7; v_call: TRBV28; cdr3_aa: CASSPVHRDTDEQYF
d_call: .; j_call: TRBJ1-4; v_call: TRBV18; cdr3_aa: CASSGGNEKLFF
d_call: TRBD2; j_call: TRBJ2-2; v_call: TRBV28; cdr3_aa: CASSLGLAGASSGELFF
d_call: .; j_call: TRBJ1-3; v_call: TRBV3-1; cdr3_aa: CASSQDVGRNTIYF
d_call: .; j_call: TRBJ2-1; v_call: TRBV27; cdr3_aa: CASSSSGGHTWGQFF
d_call: TRBD1; j_call: TRBJ1-1; v_call: TRBV5-1; cdr3_aa: CASSTDRGNTEAFF
d_call: .; j_call: TRBJ1-5; v_call: TRBV12-3/TRBV12-4; cdr3_aa: CASSFSEVANQPQHF
d_call: TRBD2; j_call: TRBJ2-5; v_call: TRBV20-1; cdr3_aa: CSATRWGTSGRDQETQYF
d_call: TRBD1; j_call: TRBJ1-1; v_call: TRBV7-9; cdr3_aa: CASSSTTGGHTEAFF
d_call: TRBD1; j_call: TRBJ1-5; v_call: TRBV12-3/TRBV12-4; cdr3_aa: CASSPRQGYNQPQHF
d_call: .; j_call: TRBJ2-2; v_call: TRBV28; cdr3_aa: CASSPSATTGELFF
d_call: .; j_call: TRBJ2-3; v_call: TRBV20-1; cdr3_aa: CSAPGPPGETDTQYF
d_call: TRBD2; j_call: TRBJ2-3; v_call: TRBV9; cdr3_aa: CASSPPGLGFTDTQYF
d_call: .; j_call: TRBJ2-4; v_call: TRBV4-3; cdr3_aa: CASSQDSRASRGGENIQYF
d_call: TRBD1; j_call: TRBJ2-7; v_call: TRBV7-9; cdr3_aa: CASSTGGRRSGEQYF
d_call: TRBD1; j_call: TRBJ1-2; v_call: TRBV12-3/TRBV12-4; cdr3_aa: CASRGPTGAGYGYTF
d_call: TRBD2; j_call: TRBJ2-3; v_call: TRBV20-1; cdr3_aa: CSASGTSGTPDTQYF
d_call: TRBD2; j_call: TRBJ2-5; v_call: TRBV29-1; cdr3_aa: CSASGLPRAGLFRETRYF
d_call: .; j_call: TRBJ1-5; v_call: TRBV20-1; cdr3_aa: CSAGASGLAQHF
d_call: .; j_call: TRBJ2-6; v_call: TRBV11-3; cdr3_aa: CASSPGGGSSGANVLTF
d_call: TRBD2; j_call: TRBJ2-1; v_call: TRBV5-8; cdr3_aa: CASSLGASGSGSYNEQFF
d_call: TRBD2; j_call: TRBJ2-1; v_call: TRBV27; cdr3_aa: CASSVGTSGGSSYNEQSF
d_call: .; j_call: TRBJ1-5; v_call: TRBV20-1; cdr3_aa: CSARASYRYYNQPQHF
d_call: TRBD1; j_call: TRBJ1-2; v_call: TRBV5-1; cdr3_aa: CASSLGPFGTGNWYGYTF
d_call: .; j_call: TRBJ2-7; v_call: TRBV7-9; cdr3_aa: CASSLYLLDGSSSYEQYF
d_call: TRBD1; j_call: TRBJ2-3; v_call: TRBV6-2/TRBV6-3; cdr3_aa: CASSYEGQGVDTDTQYF
d_call: .; j_call: TRBJ2-1; v_call: TRBV24-1; cdr3_aa: CATSDFPEDEQFF
d_call: .; j_call: TRBJ1-2; v_call: TRBV28; cdr3_aa: CASNGGLNNYGYTF
d_call: .; j_call: TRBJ1-2; v_call: TRBV5-1; cdr3_aa: CASSLFQGTNYGYTF
d_call: .; j_call: TRBJ1-2; v_call: TRBV4-1; cdr3_aa: CASSQEGNPNYGYTF
d_call: .; j_call: TRBJ1-5; v_call: TRBV28; cdr3_aa: CASTRKSRSNQPQHF
d_call: TRBD2; j_call: TRBJ2-3; v_call: TRBV20-1; cdr3_aa: CSARPGLAGSTDTQYF
d_call: .; j_call: TRBJ1-2; v_call: TRBV24-1; cdr3_aa: CATSDKDRGLPHGYTF
d_call: TRBD2; j_call: TRBJ2-3; v_call: TRBV11-2; cdr3_aa: CASSSGGWTQYF
d_call: TRBD2; j_call: TRBJ2-7; v_call: TRBV20-1; cdr3_aa: CSARGSGSSYEQYF
d_call: .; j_call: TRBJ1-5; v_call: TRBV6-2/TRBV6-3; cdr3_aa: CASSSRWNLDGTPLGVNQPQHF
d_call: TRBD2; j_call: TRBJ2-1; v_call: TRBV2; cdr3_aa: CASRPEAGVANEQFF
d_call: TRBD1; j_call: TRBJ2-5; v_call: TRBV7-9; cdr3_aa: CASSAGTGLYF